What follows is one T cell receptor beta chain and its context. Its antigen is currently unknown. As for time point: pre-treatment sample, taken before nivolumab and TIL therapy. The libraries were made with immunoSEQ v3. Sequenced by immunoSEQ multiplex PCR; TCRdb stores in-frame clones only, minus some. The sample lists 60,000 or so clones; 55% to 70% were seen once. The sample originates from a study of TIL therapy for anti-PD-1-resistant metastatic lung cancer. Study results and limitations: Treatment-naive, never-smoker and oncogene-addicted patients were overrepresented in this highly selected cohort.

The starting material was blood, obtained at baseline. The TCR comes from a person aged 25-79 years with non-small cell lung cancer.

For the CDR3, the DNA is TGCAGTGCACATGGGAACTATGGCTACACCTTC. It specifies CSAHGNYGYTF. The rearrangement joins TRBV20-1 to TRBJ1-2; D gene uncertain. Germline CDR1 DFQATT, CDR2 SNEGSKA (reference sequence). The CDR3 consists of 11 residues. V shed 6 bases and J shed 2 bases, with 7 bases lying between them.